This TCR beta chain appears in the sequencing data of a study of T cell repertoires in cytomegalovirus infection. Germline V gene data show CDR1 as SGDLS and CDR2 as YYNGEE. The length of the CDR3 is 13 residues. Trimming stripped 4 bases from V and 6 bases from J, with 14 bases between. TCRdb re-called the reads through MiXCR, storing one row per CDR3 protein. The data contain around 450,000 distinct CDR3 sequences, about 11% of them seen just once; the ten biggest clones take up roughly 10%. Sequenced: PBMCs. The source is a human donor in good health (CMV status not recorded). Some clones in this sample may be carry-over from other donors' samples. The rearrangement joins TRBV9 to TRBJ2-7, with D unresolved. The CDR3 coding sequence is TGTGCCAGCAGCCAAGCTCCCAATCGCGAGCAGTACTTC. It codes for CASSQAPNREQYF.